This TCR beta chain is drawn from a study of blood T cell repertoires in COVID-19. As for the study in general: Whether acute or convalescent, the COVID-19 samples came from the United States, Italy and Spain. PBMCs, B-cell-depleted T cells, or T cells were the source of the cDNA or gDNA that made up the material.

In the authors' methods: By means of reference gene primer amplification, nucleated cell counts were estimated. Produced via immunoSEQ multiplex PCR; TCRdb's table is partial and in-frame only. That table supplies the V and J calls and clone size; D and trimming were determined from the DNA. The sample lists approximately 180,000 clones; around 85% were seen once. This CDR3 contains 11 residues. Germline assignment: CDR1 DFQATT and CDR2 SNEGSKA (reference sequence). Deletions cut 3 bases from V and 4 bases from J, with 7 bases between. This TCR was sampled from a man in his 60s with acute or convalescent COVID-19. The rearrangement joins TRBV20-1 to TRBJ2-7, with unresolved D. The source material was peripheral blood. The CDR3 DNA reads as TGCAGTGCTAGGGCCCCTTACGAGCAGTACTTC. Translated: CSARAPYEQYF.